This record concerns one TCR beta chain sequence. Each CDR3 protein gets one entry after TCRdb re-called the RT-PCR reads with MiXCR. The sample has about 680,000 distinct CDR3 sequences; approximately 15% are singletons. CDR3 length: 15 amino acids. Germline V gene sequence: CDR1 MNHEY, CDR2 SVGEGT. J was trimmed by 7 bases and V by 5 bases; bases with no gene match: 6. This clonotype originated in a female donor in good health, serving as a healthy control. Sequenced input: memory CD4+ T cells from blood. The rearrangement links TRBV6-2 or TRBV6-3 to TRBJ2-2; TRBD1 aligns across 11 bases. The CDR3 region is CASSPRDRGGGELFF. CDR3 DNA: TGTGCCAGCAGTCCAAGGGACAGGGGGGGCGGGGAGCTGTTTTTT.